This TCR beta chain was sequenced during a study of T cells after yellow fever vaccination. Notes on the study in general: After the booster, 95% to 98% of CD4 and approximately 87% of CD8 primary-response clones were re-detected. The appearance of a small share of clonotypes in both CD4 and CD8 compartments was observed.

Template-switching 5'RACE yielded the TCR cDNA; a universal primer site and UMIs were added in the process. TCRdb independently ran MiXCR on the 5' RACE reads; one entry per CDR3 protein. The sample holds a few hundred thousand distinct CDR3 sequences, 6.8% seen once. A remark on this clonotype: Its antigen is as yet unknown.

Germline V CDR1 and CDR2: MGHDK, SYGVNS. Trimming took 1 base from V and 4 from J; bases not matched to a gene: 4. This CDR3 has 16 residues. The sequences come from PBMCs, collected about 49 days after the first yellow fever vaccination. This receptor was taken from a man in his late teens or twenties who received the YFV17D yellow fever vaccine. The chain employs TRBV25-1 and TRBJ1-2; TRBD1 aligns across 12 bases. DNA for the CDR3: TGTGCCAGCAGTGAATTAGGGACAGGGGGCCTCTATGGCTACACCTTC. Translation gives CASSELGTGGLYGYTF.